A selection of T cell receptor beta chains follows, all from one sample in a study of blood T cells in healthy people across ages. TCRdb re-derived calls from the 5' RACE reads in MiXCR, one entry per CDR3 protein. The data hold about 1 million distinct CDR3 sequences, with 40% to 55% observed a single time. What was sequenced was blood. Receptors originate from a woman aged 55-69 years in good health. Each CDR3 is given with its conserved first and last residue. A D gene is named only where the DNA matches it firmly. A clone size is listed for some rows: how often the clone was seen (once, few, many), or a class if it is expanded.

NA | NA | TRBJ1-2 | TRBV29-1 | TGCAGCGTTGAGGGGGGATGGGGCTACACCTTC | CSVEGGWGYTF
NA | NA | TRBJ2-7 | TRBV21-1 | TGTGCCAGCAGCAATAAAGTAGCGCCGGCACCACCCTACGAGCAGTACTTC | CASSNKVAPAPPYEQYF
NA | NA | TRBJ2-7 | TRBV7-2 | TGTGCCAGCAGCTTAGAGGCCGCGTGGGGCGGGCAGTACTTC | CASSLEAAWGGQYF
NA | NA | TRBJ2-1 | TRBV20-1 | TGCAGGGCTAGTTGGAATGAGCAGTTCTTC | CRASWNEQFF
NA | TRBD2 | TRBJ2-3 | TRBV10-3 | TGTGCCATCAGTGCCCTCGCCGGGACTAGCGGGATGGATACGCAGTATTTT | CAISALAGTSGMDTQYF
NA | NA | TRBJ2-2 | TRBV4-2 | TGTGCCAGCAGCGTGAGAGGGGGGAACACCGGGGAGCTGTTTTTT | CASSVRGGNTGELFF
NA | NA | TRBJ2-3 | TRBV20-1 | TGCAGTGCTAGTGGGGCGGGGAGCACAGATACGCAGTATTTT | CSASGAGSTDTQYF
NA | NA | TRBJ2-7 | TRBV20-1 | TGCAGTGCTAGAGACCTGCGGGGAGCTACCTACGAGCAGTACTTC | CSARDLRGATYEQYF
few | TRBD2 | TRBJ2-1 | TRBV6-1 | TGTGCCAGCAGTGAATGGGGGACTAGCGGGAGCTCCTACAATGAGCAGTTCTTC | CASSEWGTSGSSYNEQFF
NA | TRBD1 | TRBJ2-3 | TRBV9 | TGTGCCAGCAGCACTCAATTAGGGACAGGGGCGGATACGCAGTATTTT | CASSTQLGTGADTQYF
NA | TRBD2 | TRBJ2-3 | TRBV6-6 | TGTGCCAGCCGACTAGCGGGGGGTTCGCAGTATTTT | CASRLAGGSQYF
NA | NA | TRBJ2-5 | TRBV21-1 | TGTGCCAGCAGGTTCATCCGGGACAGGGGACCTTTAGAGACCCAGTACTTC | CASRFIRDRGPLETQYF
few | NA | TRBJ2-3 | TRBV27 | TGTGCCAGCAGTTTATCGATCCGTGCTGCAGATACGCAGTATTTT | CASSLSIRAADTQYF
few | NA | TRBJ2-7 | TRBV27 | TGTGCCAGCAGTCCGCAGTCAGGGTTTTTGTCCTACGAGCAGTACTTC | CASSPQSGFLSYEQYF
NA | TRBD2 | TRBJ2-5 | TRBV20-1 | TGCAGTGCTAGCCGACTAGCGGGGTCAGAGACCCAGTACTTC | CSASRLAGSETQYF
NA | TRBD2 | TRBJ2-1 | TRBV6-4 | TGTGCCAGTGGGAGCGGGGGGAGCTCCTACAATGAGCAGTTCTTC | CASGSGGSSYNEQFF